This T cell receptor beta chain is from a study of blood T cells in healthy people across ages. CDR1 is DFQATT, CDR2 SNEGSKA, per germline (reference sequence). This CDR3 contains 15 residues. V was clipped by 2 bases and J by 13 bases, with 24 bases between them. On this clonotype itself: Its antigen is currently unknown.

Using a J-beta primer mix together with a sample-barcoded 5' primer, a second PCR was run for roughly 7 to 11 cycles. TCRdb redid the calling of the 5' RACE reads with MiXCR, one entry per CDR3 protein. The data show about 1,500,000 distinct CDR3 sequences, with 35% to 45% seen just once and under 8% held by the top ten. Points from the study as a whole: Observed TCR beta diversity per million T cells went down as age went up. This fall followed a roughly linear course with age.

The TCR sequence derives from a young woman in good health. This chain joins TRBV20-1 and TRBJ2-1, with D maybe TRBD1 (6 bases). Source material: blood. In DNA, the CDR3 is TGCAGTGCTAGACCCAGCCCTAGGGGACAAGAGACCCAGTTCTTC. Encoded protein: CSARPSPRGQETQFF.